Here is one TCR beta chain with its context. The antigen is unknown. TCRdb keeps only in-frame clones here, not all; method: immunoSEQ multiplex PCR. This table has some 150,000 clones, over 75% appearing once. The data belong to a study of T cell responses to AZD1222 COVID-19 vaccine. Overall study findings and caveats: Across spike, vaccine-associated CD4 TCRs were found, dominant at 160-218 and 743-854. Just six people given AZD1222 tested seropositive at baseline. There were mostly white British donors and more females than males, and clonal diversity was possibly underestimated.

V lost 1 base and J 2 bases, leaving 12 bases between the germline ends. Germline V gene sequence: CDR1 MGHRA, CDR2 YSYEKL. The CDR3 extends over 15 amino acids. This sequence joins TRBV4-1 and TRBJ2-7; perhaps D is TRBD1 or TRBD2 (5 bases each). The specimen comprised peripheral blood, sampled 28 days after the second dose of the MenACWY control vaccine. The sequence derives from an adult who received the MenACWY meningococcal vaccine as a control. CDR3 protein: CASSQGGTVTYEQYF. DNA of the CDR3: TGCGCCAGCAGCCAAGGAGGGACGGTGACCTACGAGCAGTACTTC.